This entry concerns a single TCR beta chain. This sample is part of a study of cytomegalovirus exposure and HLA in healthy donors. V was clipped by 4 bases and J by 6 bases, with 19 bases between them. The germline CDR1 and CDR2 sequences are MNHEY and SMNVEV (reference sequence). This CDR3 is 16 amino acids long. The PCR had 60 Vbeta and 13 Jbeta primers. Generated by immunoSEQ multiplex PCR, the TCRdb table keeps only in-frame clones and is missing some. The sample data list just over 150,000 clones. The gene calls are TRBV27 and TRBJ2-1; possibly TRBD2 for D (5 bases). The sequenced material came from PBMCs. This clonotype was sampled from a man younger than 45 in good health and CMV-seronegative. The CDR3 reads CASSYKPDSTGNEQFF. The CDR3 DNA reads TGTGCCAGCAGTTATAAACCGGACTCAACTGGCAATGAGCAGTTCTTC.